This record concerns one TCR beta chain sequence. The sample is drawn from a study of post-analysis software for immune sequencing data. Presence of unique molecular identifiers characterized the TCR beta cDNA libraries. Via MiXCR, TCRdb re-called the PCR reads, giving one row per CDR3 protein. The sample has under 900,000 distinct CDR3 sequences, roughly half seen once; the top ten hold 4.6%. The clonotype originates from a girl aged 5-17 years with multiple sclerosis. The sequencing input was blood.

CDR3 sequence (DNA): TGTGCCAGCAACAAAGGCGGGCCCGAGCAGTTCTTC. It codes for CASNKGGPEQFF. The genes are TRBV6-6 and TRBJ2-1, with a weak D call TRBD2 (5 bases). This CDR3 is 12 amino acids long. Germline CDR1 reads MNHNY; CDR2 reads SVGAGI (reference sequence). Trimming stripped 7 bases from V and 10 bases from J, with 14 bases between.